A single sample gave rise to the 26 T cell receptor beta chains below, sequenced in a study of tumour-infiltrating T cells in Burkitt lymphoma. Libraries were prepared by immunoSEQ multiplex PCR; TCRdb keeps only in-frame clonotypes and omits some of them. This table holds thousands of clones, 70% to 90% found once. Sequenced sample: tumor tissue. All receptors come from a human donor with Burkitt lymphoma.

V is TRBV9 and J is TRBJ2-1; TRBD1 matches at 10 bases. The CDR3 is made up of 16 amino acids. Unmatched junction bases numbered 1, after V lost 1 base and J lost 0 bases. CDR1 and CDR2 (germline): SGDLS, YYNGEE. CDR3 DNA: TGTGCCAGCAGCGTAAGGACAGGGGGCTCCTACAATGAGCAGTTCTTC. Amino acid sequence: CASSVRTGGSYNEQFF. The entire variable domain, with the rest obtained from reference TRBV9 and TRBJ2-1, is as follows: DSGVTQTPKHLITATGQRVTLRCSPRSGDLSVYWYQQSLDQGLQFLIQYYNGEERAKGNILERFSAQQFPDLHSELNLSSLELGDSALYFCASSVRTGGSYNEQFFGPGTRLTVL.

The V and J genes are TRBV2 and TRBJ2-3; D gene unclear. Trimming removed 3 bases from V and 6 bases from J, with 7 bases in between. CDR3 length: 12 amino acids. The germline V gene encodes CDR1 SNHLY and CDR2 FYNNEI. In DNA form, the CDR3 reads TGTGCCAGCAGTGATTGGTCGGATACGCAGTATTTT. As protein: CASSDWSDTQYF.

The chain employs TRBV5-4 and TRBJ1-2; D perhaps matches TRBD1 (5 bases). This CDR3 contains 13 residues. CDR1 and CDR2 (germline): SGHNT, YYREEE (reference sequence). V was pared by 5 bases and J by 4 bases, with 12 bases between. CDR3 in DNA: TGTGCCAGCAGTTTGACAGAGTTCTATGGCTACACCTTC. Translation gives CASSLTEFYGYTF.

This rearrangement joins TRBV11-2 to TRBJ2-1; D may be TRBD2 (5 bases). The CDR3 is made up of 15 amino acids. V shed 0 bases and J shed 9 bases, with 15 bases lying between them. Germline V gene lookup returns CDR1 SGHAT and CDR2 FQNNGV. As DNA, the CDR3 is TGTGCCAGCAGCTTAGAGAATCGGCTAGCCGTTGAGCAGTTCTTC. Its translation: CASSLENRLAVEQFF.

The rearrangement joins TRBV4-2 to TRBJ2-7; no clear D. The CDR3 totals 15 residues. Between the trimmed V and J ends, which lost 0 bases and 3 bases, there was a span of 12 bases. Per the germline V gene, CDR1 is LGHNA and CDR2 is YNFKEQ. The CDR3 sequence: CASSQEVGFGYEQYF. CDR3 DNA: TGTGCCAGCAGCCAAGAGGTAGGGTTTGGCTACGAGCAGTACTTC.

The genes are TRBV4-1 and TRBJ2-7; TRBD2 agrees at 13 bases. The CDR3 totals 18 residues. CDR1 MGHRA and CDR2 YSYEKL come from the germline V gene. V gave up 0 bases and J gave up 4 bases; unmatched junction bases: 9. The chain's CDR3 is CASSQDNRLAGGEYEQYF. In DNA, the CDR3 is TGCGCCAGCAGCCAAGATAACCGACTAGCGGGAGGAGAGTACGAGCAGTACTTC.

J is TRBJ1-1 and V is TRBV18; D unresolved. V gave up 3 bases and J gave up 7 bases, with 6 bases separating them. Germline V gives CDR1 KGHSH, CDR2 LQKENI. This CDR3 is 11 amino acids long. The CDR3 here is CASSPGFEAFF. The CDR3 DNA reads as TGTGCCAGCTCACCGGGGTTTGAAGCTTTCTTT.

There are a few counts of this clone. This chain links TRBV19 with TRBJ1-2; 7 bases are a match to TRBD1. J lost 7 bases, V lost 6 bases, and 11 bases had no gene match. The CDR3 sequence is 14 residues long. CDR1 and CDR2 from the germline V gene are LNHDA and SQIVND (reference sequence). The CDR3, as DNA: TGTGCCAGTAGCAATCTTCAGGGGGTAGGTGGCTACACCTTC. It encodes CASSNLQGVGGYTF.

This sequence joins TRBV6-1 and TRBJ1-2, with TRBD1 as a possible D gene (6 bases). Germline CDR1 reads MNHNS; CDR2 reads SASEGT. This CDR3 is 14 amino acids long. V dropped 5 bases and J dropped 8 bases, with 18 bases sitting between them. DNA for the CDR3: TGTGCCAGCAGTAGACAGGTTACCTTGGGAGGCTACACCTTC. Residues: CASSRQVTLGGYTF.

The chain couples TRBV6-5 to TRBJ2-7, with D perhaps matching TRBD1 or TRBD2 (6 bases each). This CDR3 has 15 residues. Germline CDR1 MNHEY, CDR2 SVGAGI. Deletions cut 0 bases from V and 2 bases from J, with 11 bases between. The DNA for the CDR3 is TGTGCCAGCAGTTACTCGACGGAGGGGGCCTACGAGCAGTACTTC. It translates to CASSYSTEGAYEQYF.

This clone has just one count. The rearrangement joins TRBV5-1 to TRBJ1-1; TRBD1 might be the D (5 bases). Deletions cut 0 bases from V and 5 bases from J, with 11 bases between. The CDR3 has 14 residues. Germline CDR1 is SGHRS and CDR2 is YFSETQ. The CDR3 DNA follows: TGCGCCAGCAGCTTGGAAGGGGATGGGACTGAAGCTTTCTTT. It yields the protein CASSLEGDGTEAFF.

This chain uses TRBV6-5 with TRBJ1-4, with TRBD1 identical over 7 bases. The CDR3 contains 16 residues. Germline V CDR1 and CDR2: MNHEY, SVGAGI. J gave up 3 bases and V 1 base, and 5 bases lay outside the gene matches. CDR3 protein: CASSYYFGQANEKLFF. Written as DNA, the CDR3 is TGTGCCAGCAGTTACTACTTTGGACAGGCTAATGAAAAACTGTTTTTT.

The table lists this clone with a count of one. This chain's CDR3 is CASSSGRGLNTIYF. The CDR3 DNA is TGTGCCAGCAGCTCTGGGAGGGGGCTCAACACCATATATTTT. V usage is TRBV5-6 and J usage is TRBJ1-3, with TRBD1 identical over 7 bases. Germline V CDR1 and CDR2: SGHDT, YYEEEE. The V and J ends lost 3 bases and 7 bases, in that order; junction bases with no gene match: 7. This CDR3 has 14 residues.

The chain combines TRBV5-1 with TRBJ2-5; tentatively, D is TRBD2 (6 bases). Trimming removed 6 bases at V and 5 bases at J, with 20 bases between. Germline V gene sequence: CDR1 SGHRS, CDR2 YFSETQ. CDR3 length: 15 residues. The CDR3 reads CASTLIGGIKETQYF. CDR3 coding DNA: TGCGCCAGCACCCTCATCGGCGGGATCAAGGAGACCCAGTACTTC.

In this sample, this clone turned up once. The chain combines TRBV30 with TRBJ1-1, with D unclear. This CDR3 region has 14 residues. The germline V and J ends were trimmed by 2 bases and 3 bases, with 13 bases remaining between them. Germline CDR1 GTSNPN, CDR2 SVGIG (reference sequence). CDR3 loop: CAWSPMGGYTEAFF. The CDR3 DNA sequence: TGTGCCTGGAGTCCGATGGGAGGGTACACTGAAGCTTTCTTT.

J is TRBJ1-1 and V is TRBV2; tentative D call: TRBD1 (6 bases). The CDR3 runs 14 residues. Germline V lookup: CDR1 SNHLY, CDR2 FYNNEI. Trimming left V 4 bases short and J 3 bases short, with 12 bases between. In DNA, the CDR3 is TGTGCCAGCAGTGCCACAGGGCTGGACACTGAAGCTTTCTTT. This gives the protein CASSATGLDTEAFF.

The gene calls are TRBV11-2 and TRBJ2-3; 11 bases map to TRBD2. Germline CDR1 reads SGHAT; CDR2 reads FQNNGV. The CDR3 is 16 residues long. With V trimmed by 3 bases and J by 6 bases, 8 bases remained unmatched. The CDR3 is CASSFTSGSPTDTQYF. The DNA of the CDR3 is TGTGCCAGCAGCTTTACTAGCGGGAGTCCAACGGATACGCAGTATTTT.

This sequence joins TRBV27 and TRBJ2-7; D is undetermined. The V end lost 6 bases, the J end lost 4 bases, and 22 bases lay between the germline ends. The CDR3 runs to 16 residues. CDR1 and CDR2 from the germline V gene are MNHEY and SMNVEV (reference sequence). As DNA, the CDR3 is TGTGCCAGCAGCAAAATCCTCGCGAGTTTCCCGTACGAGCAGTACTTC. The encoded protein is CASSKILASFPYEQYF.

The chain's CDR3 is CASSLGAGSGNTIYF. DNA of the CDR3: TGTGCCAGCAGCTTAGGTGCAGGCTCTGGAAACACCATATATTTT. This sequence joins TRBV13 and TRBJ1-3; D gene ambiguous. The CDR3 is 15 residues long. Germline V gives CDR1 PRHDT, CDR2 FYEKMQ (reference sequence). With 0 bases removed from V and 0 bases from J, the gap between germline ends came to 6 bases.

This chain joins TRBV5-1 and TRBJ1-3, with D possibly matching TRBD1 (6 bases). CDR3 length: 14 residues. Germline CDR1 and CDR2: SGHRS and YFSETQ. Trimming took off 4 bases at V and 0 bases at J, with 8 bases between the two ends. The CDR3, as DNA: TGCGCCAGCAGCCAGGGACACTCTGGAAACACCATATATTTT. Protein sequence: CASSQGHSGNTIYF. The full variable domain, its missing parts supplied by reference TRBV5-1 and TRBJ1-3, is KAGVTQTPRYLIKTRGQQVTLSCSPISGHRSVSWYQQTPGQGLQFLFEYFSETQRNKGNFPGRFSGRQFSNSRSEMNVSTLELGDSALYLCASSQGHSGNTIYFGEGSWLTVV.

The chain carries TRBV4-1 and TRBJ1-6, with D possibly being TRBD1 (5 bases). Looked up from germline, CDR1 is MGHRA and CDR2 is YSYEKL. Trimming shortened V by 1 base and J by 14 bases, and 15 bases separated the two germline ends. The CDR3 contains 14 residues. The CDR3 nucleotides read TGCGCCAGCAGCCAAGTGGCCCAGGGAGCATCCCTCCACTTT. Protein product: CASSQVAQGASLHF.

The table lists this clone with a count of one. This chain uses TRBV27 with TRBJ2-7; D is unresolved. This CDR3 has 11 residues. Germline CDR1 is MNHEY and CDR2 is SMNVEV (reference sequence). The V gene lost 5 bases and the J gene lost 2 bases, with 4 bases spanning the gap. This chain's CDR3 is CASSTTYEQYF. CDR3 sequence (DNA): TGTGCCAGCAGTACGACCTACGAGCAGTACTTC.

The chain uses TRBV21-1 and TRBJ2-7; the listed D gene, TRBD2, was not tested against the DNA. TRBV21-1 is designated a pseudogene. The length of the CDR3 is 20 residues. The CDR3 nucleotides read TGTGCCAGCAGCCTGCTGCCGGCAAGCGGGAGTGCCAGGGGCCACTACGAGCAGTACTTC. This sequence encodes CASSLLPASGSARGHYEQYF.

The chain carries TRBV28 and TRBJ2-2, with a possible D match to TRBD2 (5 bases). V was cut by 6 bases and J by 4 bases, with 9 bases left in between. The CDR3 length is 13 residues. Germline V gives CDR1 MDHEN, CDR2 SYDVKM. CDR3 in DNA: TGTGCCAGCAGGGACTCGAGCACCGGGGAGCTGTTTTTT. Protein: CASRDSSTGELFF.

The chain couples TRBV10-3 to TRBJ1-1; possible D gene TRBD1, 5 bases. The ends were cut back, 0 bases at V and 1 base at J, with 12 bases in the middle. CDR1 is ENHRY, CDR2 SYGVKD, per germline. This CDR3 has 16 residues. The CDR3 spells CAISESMAGKNTEAFF. The DNA of the CDR3 is TGTGCCATCAGTGAGTCGATGGCAGGGAAGAACACTGAAGCTTTCTTT.

The chain recombines TRBV9 with TRBJ2-7; TRBD1 aligns across 8 bases. The germline gives CDR1 SGDLS, CDR2 YYNGEE. The CDR3 totals 14 residues. V was clipped by 3 bases and J by 0 bases; unmatched bases: 2. The CDR3, as DNA: TGTGCCAGCAGCGGAGACAGGGGCTCCTACGAGCAGTACTTC. Protein product: CASSGDRGSYEQYF.